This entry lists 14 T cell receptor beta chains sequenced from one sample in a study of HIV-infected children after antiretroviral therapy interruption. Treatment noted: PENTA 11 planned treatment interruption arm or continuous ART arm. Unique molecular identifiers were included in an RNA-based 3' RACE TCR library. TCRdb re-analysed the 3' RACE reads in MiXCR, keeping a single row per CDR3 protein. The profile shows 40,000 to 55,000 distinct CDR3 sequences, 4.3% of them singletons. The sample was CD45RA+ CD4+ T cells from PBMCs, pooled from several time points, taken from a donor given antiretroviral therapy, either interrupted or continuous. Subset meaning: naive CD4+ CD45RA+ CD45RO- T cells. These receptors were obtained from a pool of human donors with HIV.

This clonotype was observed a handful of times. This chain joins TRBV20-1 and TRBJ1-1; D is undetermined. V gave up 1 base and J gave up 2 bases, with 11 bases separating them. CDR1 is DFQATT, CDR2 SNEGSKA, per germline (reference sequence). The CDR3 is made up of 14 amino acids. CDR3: CSARATSANTEAFF. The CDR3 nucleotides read TGCAGTGCTAGAGCAACCTCCGCCAACACTGAAGCTTTCTTT.

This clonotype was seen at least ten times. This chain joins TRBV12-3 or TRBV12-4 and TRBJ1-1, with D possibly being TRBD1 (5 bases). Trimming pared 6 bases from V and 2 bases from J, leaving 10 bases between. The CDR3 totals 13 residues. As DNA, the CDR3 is TGTGCCAGCAGGGGGCAGCTCAACACTGAAGCTTTCTTT. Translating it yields CASRGQLNTEAFF.

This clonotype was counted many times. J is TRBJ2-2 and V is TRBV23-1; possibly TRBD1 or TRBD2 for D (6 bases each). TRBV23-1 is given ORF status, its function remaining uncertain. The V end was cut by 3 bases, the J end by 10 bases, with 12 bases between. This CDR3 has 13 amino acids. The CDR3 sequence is CASSHWGAEELFF. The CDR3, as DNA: TGCGCCAGCAGTCACTGGGGGGCCGAGGAGCTGTTTTTT.

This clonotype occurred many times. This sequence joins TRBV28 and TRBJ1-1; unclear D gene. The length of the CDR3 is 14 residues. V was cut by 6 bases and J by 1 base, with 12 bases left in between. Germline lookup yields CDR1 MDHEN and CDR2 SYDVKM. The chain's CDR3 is CASSLAGANTEAFF. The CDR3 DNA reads TGTGCCAGCAGCCTCGCCGGAGCGAACACTGAAGCTTTCTTT.

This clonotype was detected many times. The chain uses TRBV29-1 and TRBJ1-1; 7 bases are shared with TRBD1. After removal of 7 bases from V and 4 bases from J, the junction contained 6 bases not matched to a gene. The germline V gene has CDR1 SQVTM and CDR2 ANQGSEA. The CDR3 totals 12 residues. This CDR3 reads CSGIQGSTEAFF. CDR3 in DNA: TGCAGCGGGATACAGGGGAGCACTGAAGCTTTCTTT.

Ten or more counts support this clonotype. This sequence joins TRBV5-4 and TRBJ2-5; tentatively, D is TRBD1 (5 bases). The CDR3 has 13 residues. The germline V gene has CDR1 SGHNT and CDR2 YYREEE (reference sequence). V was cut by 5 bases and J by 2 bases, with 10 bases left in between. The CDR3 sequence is CASSGANQETQYF. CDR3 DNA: TGTGCCAGCAGTGGGGCCAATCAAGAGACCCAGTACTTC.

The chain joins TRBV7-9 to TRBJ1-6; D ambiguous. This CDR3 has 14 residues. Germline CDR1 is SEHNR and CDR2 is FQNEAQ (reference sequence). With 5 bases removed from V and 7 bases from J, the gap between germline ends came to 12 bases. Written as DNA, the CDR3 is TGTGCCAGCAGCGAGAGGGCGGAGAATTCACCCCTCCACTTT. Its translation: CASSERAENSPLHF.

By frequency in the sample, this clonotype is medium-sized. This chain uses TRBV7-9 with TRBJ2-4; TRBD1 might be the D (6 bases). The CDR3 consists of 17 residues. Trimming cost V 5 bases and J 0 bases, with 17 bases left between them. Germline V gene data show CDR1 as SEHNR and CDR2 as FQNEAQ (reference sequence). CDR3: CASSLAWTEVAKNIQYF. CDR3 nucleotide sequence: TGTGCCAGCAGCCTCGCCTGGACAGAGGTAGCCAAAAACATTCAGTACTTC.

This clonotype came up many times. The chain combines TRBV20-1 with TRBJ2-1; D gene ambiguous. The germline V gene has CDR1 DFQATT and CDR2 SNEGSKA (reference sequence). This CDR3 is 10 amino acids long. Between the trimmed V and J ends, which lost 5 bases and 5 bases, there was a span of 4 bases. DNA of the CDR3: TGCAGTGCTCGCGACAATGAGCAGTTCTTC. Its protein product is CSARDNEQFF.

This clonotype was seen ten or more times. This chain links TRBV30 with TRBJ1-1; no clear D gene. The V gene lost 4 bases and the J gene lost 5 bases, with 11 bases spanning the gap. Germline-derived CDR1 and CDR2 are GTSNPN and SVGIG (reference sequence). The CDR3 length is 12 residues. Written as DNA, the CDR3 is TGTGCCTGGAAAGCTCCGAGAACTGAAGCTTTCTTT. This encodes CAWKAPRTEAFF.

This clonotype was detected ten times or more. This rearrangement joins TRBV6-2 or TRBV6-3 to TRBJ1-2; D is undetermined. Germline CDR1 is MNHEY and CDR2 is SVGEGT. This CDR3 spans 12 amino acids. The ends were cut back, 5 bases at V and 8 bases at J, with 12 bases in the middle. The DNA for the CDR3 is TGTGCCAGCAGTCCTACCCGTGAGGGCTACACCTTC. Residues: CASSPTREGYTF.

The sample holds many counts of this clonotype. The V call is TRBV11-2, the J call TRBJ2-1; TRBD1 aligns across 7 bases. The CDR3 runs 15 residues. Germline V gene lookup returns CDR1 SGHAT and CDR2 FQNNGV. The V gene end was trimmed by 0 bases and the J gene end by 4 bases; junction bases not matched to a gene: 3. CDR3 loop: CASSLDQGQYNEQFF. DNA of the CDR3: TGTGCCAGCAGCTTAGATCAGGGACAGTACAATGAGCAGTTCTTC.

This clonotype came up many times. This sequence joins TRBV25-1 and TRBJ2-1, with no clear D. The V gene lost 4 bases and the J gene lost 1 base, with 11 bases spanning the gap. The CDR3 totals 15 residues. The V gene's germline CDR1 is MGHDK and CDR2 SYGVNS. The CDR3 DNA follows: TGTGCCAGCAGTGTAGGACGGGTATCCTACAATGAGCAGTTCTTC. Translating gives CASSVGRVSYNEQFF. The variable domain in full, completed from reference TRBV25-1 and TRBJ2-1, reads EADIYQTPRYLVIGTGKKITLECSQTMGHDKMYWYQQDPGMELHLIHYSYGVNSTEKGDLSSESTVSRIRTEHFPLTLESARPSHTSQYLCASSVGRVSYNEQFFGPGTRLTVL.

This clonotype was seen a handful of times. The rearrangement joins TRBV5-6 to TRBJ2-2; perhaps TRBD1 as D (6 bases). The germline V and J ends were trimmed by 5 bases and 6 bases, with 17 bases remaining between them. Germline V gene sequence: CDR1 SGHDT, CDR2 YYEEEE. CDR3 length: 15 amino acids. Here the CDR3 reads CASRPGTRGPGELFF. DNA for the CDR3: TGTGCCAGCAGACCCGGGACAAGGGGCCCCGGGGAGCTGTTTTTT.